The clone carrying this T cell receptor beta chain was seen repeatedly, ten times or more. Its target is not known. The record originates from a study of T cells in Graves' hyperthyroidism and ophthalmopathy. Amplification targeted TCR beta CDR3 regions from RNA transcripts. The primer set for the first-round RT-PCR of the TCR CDR3 was HTBI. TCRdb re-analysed the multiplex PCR reads in MiXCR, keeping a single row per CDR3 protein. The repertoire holds approximately 590,000 distinct CDR3 sequences, with approximately 15% as singletons. Study-wide findings and caveats: Most clonotypes expanded in the thyroid (above 0.001) were also present in blood. Ophthalmopathy and stable hyperthyroidism were separated by a 13 V-J model.

This TCR derives from a woman aged 25 to 45 with Graves' hyperthyroidism. Sequenced: blood.

This CDR3 reads CASSFSAGHTTGELFF. The CDR3 DNA follows: TGTGCCAGCAGTTTCTCAGCGGGTCATACAACCGGGGAGCTGTTTTTT. The V gene is TRBV12-3 or TRBV12-4, the J gene TRBJ2-2, with a weak D call TRBD2 (6 bases). V lost 3 bases and J lost 5, with 16 bases in between. The CDR3 runs to 16 residues.